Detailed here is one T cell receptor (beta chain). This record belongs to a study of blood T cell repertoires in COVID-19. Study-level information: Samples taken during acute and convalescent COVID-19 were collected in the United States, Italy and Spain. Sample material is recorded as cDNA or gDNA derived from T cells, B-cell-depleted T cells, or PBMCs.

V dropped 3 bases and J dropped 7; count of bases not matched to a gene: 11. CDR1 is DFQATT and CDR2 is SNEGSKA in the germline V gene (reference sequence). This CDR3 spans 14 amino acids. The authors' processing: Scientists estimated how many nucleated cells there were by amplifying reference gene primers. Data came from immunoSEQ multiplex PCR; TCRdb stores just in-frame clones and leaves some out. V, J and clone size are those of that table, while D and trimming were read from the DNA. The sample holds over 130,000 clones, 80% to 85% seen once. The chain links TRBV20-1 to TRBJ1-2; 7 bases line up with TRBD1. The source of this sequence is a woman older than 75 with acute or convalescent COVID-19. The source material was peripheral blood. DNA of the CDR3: TGCAGTGCTAGTACACAGGGGCGAGTGGGTGGCTACACCTTC. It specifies CSASTQGRVGGYTF.